A selection of T cell receptor beta chains follows, all from one sample in a study of blood T cell repertoires in COVID-19. The repertoire was sequenced with immunoSEQ multiplex PCR; TCRdb's copy has only in-frame clones and lacks some. Among under 100,000 clones, 75% to 90% were seen once, and the ten largest hold around 13%. Sample: peripheral blood. These receptors all stem from a human donor in a cohort sampled during active COVID-19. Each CDR3 is given with its conserved first and last residue. Fields, in order: clone size, D gene, V gene, J gene, CDR3 protein, CDR3 DNA. D genes are given only for firm matches. Size values are once, few and many counts, or a class for expanded clones, and some rows have none.

abundance: .; d_gene: TRBD1; v_gene: TRBV11-2; j_gene: TRBJ2-2; CDR3aa: CASSLDEVWGQKNTGELFF; CDR3nt: TGTGCCAGCAGCTTAGATGAGGTATGGGGACAGAAGAACACCGGGGAGCTGTTTTTT
abundance: .; d_gene: .; v_gene: TRBV6-6; j_gene: TRBJ2-7; CDR3aa: CASSYAGIWYEQYF; CDR3nt: TGTGCCAGCAGTTACGCGGGGATTTGGTACGAGCAGTACTTC
abundance: few; d_gene: .; v_gene: TRBV19; j_gene: TRBJ1-4; CDR3aa: CASSIGAATNEKLFF; CDR3nt: TGTGCCAGTAGTATTGGGGCAGCAACTAATGAAAAACTGTTTTTT
abundance: .; d_gene: TRBD1; v_gene: TRBV4-3; j_gene: TRBJ2-7; CDR3aa: CASSRNRDRGYEQYF; CDR3nt: TGCGCCAGCAGCCGTAATAGGGACAGGGGTTACGAGCAGTACTTC
abundance: .; d_gene: TRBD1; v_gene: TRBV11-2; j_gene: TRBJ1-4; CDR3aa: CASSPRQGWGEKLFF; CDR3nt: TGTGCCAGCAGCCCTCGACAGGGTTGGGGTGAAAAACTGTTTTTT
abundance: .; d_gene: .; v_gene: TRBV5-1; j_gene: TRBJ2-5; CDR3aa: CASSLRGETQYF; CDR3nt: TGCGCCAGCAGCTTGAGGGGAGAGACCCAGTACTTC
abundance: .; d_gene: .; v_gene: TRBV5-1; j_gene: TRBJ2-5; CDR3aa: CASSLAMVEETQYF; CDR3nt: TGCGCCAGCAGCTTGGCCATGGTGGAGGAGACCCAGTACTTC
abundance: .; d_gene: .; v_gene: TRBV19; j_gene: TRBJ2-1; CDR3aa: CASSLAGFNNEQFF; CDR3nt: TGTGCCAGTAGTCTGGCGGGATTCAACAATGAGCAGTTCTTC
abundance: .; d_gene: .; v_gene: TRBV6-2/TRBV6-3; j_gene: TRBJ2-5; CDR3aa: CASSYSTRERETQYF; CDR3nt: TGTGCCAGCAGTTACTCAACCAGGGAAAGGGAGACCCAGTACTTC
abundance: .; d_gene: TRBD2; v_gene: TRBV5-1; j_gene: TRBJ2-1; CDR3aa: CASSTGGHNEQFF; CDR3nt: TGCGCCAGCAGCACGGGGGGTCACAATGAGCAGTTCTTC
abundance: .; d_gene: .; v_gene: TRBV7-3; j_gene: TRBJ2-1; CDR3aa: CASSLQGYNEQFF; CDR3nt: TGTGCCAGCAGTTTACAGGGCTACAATGAGCAGTTCTTC
abundance: few; d_gene: .; v_gene: TRBV4-3; j_gene: TRBJ1-6; CDR3aa: CASSHSYRNGDNSPLHF; CDR3nt: TGCGCCAGCAGCCACAGCTACAGGAATGGGGATAATTCACCCCTCCACTTT
abundance: .; d_gene: TRBD1; v_gene: TRBV18; j_gene: TRBJ1-1; CDR3aa: CASSPFTGGRTEAFF; CDR3nt: TGTGCCAGCTCACCATTTACAGGGGGCAGGACTGAAGCTTTCTTT
abundance: .; d_gene: TRBD1; v_gene: TRBV7-8; j_gene: TRBJ2-6; CDR3aa: CASKIFRTGAISGANVLTF; CDR3nt: TGTGCCAGCAAGATCTTTAGGACAGGGGCTATCTCTGGGGCCAACGTCCTGACTTTC
abundance: .; d_gene: .; v_gene: TRBV14; j_gene: TRBJ1-6; CDR3aa: CASSQEGRPYNSPLHF; CDR3nt: TGTGCCAGCAGCCAAGAAGGGAGGCCGTATAATTCACCCCTCCACTTT
abundance: .; d_gene: TRBD2; v_gene: TRBV9; j_gene: TRBJ2-3; CDR3aa: CASSGEAGGSTDTQYF; CDR3nt: TGTGCCAGCAGCGGGGAGGCGGGGGGGAGCACAGATACGCAGTATTTT
abundance: .; d_gene: TRBD1; v_gene: TRBV6-6; j_gene: TRBJ2-7; CDR3aa: CASTMGQGADEQYF; CDR3nt: TGTGCCAGCACCATGGGACAGGGGGCGGACGAGCAGTACTTC
abundance: .; d_gene: TRBD1; v_gene: TRBV28; j_gene: TRBJ1-5; CDR3aa: CASSRTGYGNQPQHF; CDR3nt: TGTGCCAGCAGTAGGACAGGGTACGGCAATCAGCCCCAGCATTTT
abundance: .; d_gene: .; v_gene: TRBV5-6; j_gene: TRBJ1-1; CDR3aa: CASTPVGLLTEAFF; CDR3nt: TGTGCCAGCACCCCAGTCGGGTTGTTGACTGAAGCTTTCTTT
abundance: few; d_gene: .; v_gene: TRBV5-4; j_gene: TRBJ2-7; CDR3aa: CATRRPGDEQYF; CDR3nt: TGTGCCACCAGACGACCGGGGGACGAGCAGTACTTC
abundance: .; d_gene: .; v_gene: TRBV3-1/TRBV3-2; j_gene: TRBJ2-2; CDR3aa: CASSLTPGARGTGELFF; CDR3nt: TGTGCCAGCAGCCTTACCCCAGGGGCGCGTGGAACCGGGGAGCTGTTTTTT
abundance: .; d_gene: .; v_gene: TRBV5-1; j_gene: TRBJ2-2; CDR3aa: CASSLAGGGTGELFF; CDR3nt: TGCGCCAGCAGCTTGGCCGGGGGAGGAACCGGGGAGCTGTTTTTT
abundance: few; d_gene: .; v_gene: TRBV5-1; j_gene: TRBJ1-1; CDR3aa: CASRSAGPNTEAFF; CDR3nt: TGCGCCAGCAGAAGCGCGGGACCGAACACTGAAGCTTTCTTT
abundance: .; d_gene: TRBD1; v_gene: TRBV6-1; j_gene: TRBJ2-3; CDR3aa: CASSDRTGIGVNIRDTQYF; CDR3nt: TGTGCCAGCAGTGACCGGACAGGGATCGGGGTAAACATAAGGGATACGCAGTATTTT